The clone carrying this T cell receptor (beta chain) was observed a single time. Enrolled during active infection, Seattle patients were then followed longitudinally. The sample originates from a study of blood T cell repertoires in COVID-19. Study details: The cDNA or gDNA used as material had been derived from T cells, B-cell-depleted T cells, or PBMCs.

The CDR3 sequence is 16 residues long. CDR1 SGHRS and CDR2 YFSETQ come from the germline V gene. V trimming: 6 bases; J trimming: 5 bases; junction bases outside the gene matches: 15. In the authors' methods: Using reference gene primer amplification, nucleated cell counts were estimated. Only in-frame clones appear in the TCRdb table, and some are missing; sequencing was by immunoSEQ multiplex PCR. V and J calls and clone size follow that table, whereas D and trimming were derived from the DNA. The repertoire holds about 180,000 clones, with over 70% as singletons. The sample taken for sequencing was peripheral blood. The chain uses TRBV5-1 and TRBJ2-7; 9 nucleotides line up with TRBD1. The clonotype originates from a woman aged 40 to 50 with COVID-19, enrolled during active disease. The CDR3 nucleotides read TGCGCCAGCAATCTAGCGCCCGACAGGGGGGACCACGAGCAGTACTTC. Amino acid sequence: CASNLAPDRGDHEQYF.